This T cell receptor (beta chain) originates from a study of cytomegalovirus exposure and HLA in healthy donors. Points from the study as a whole: Per a prior analysis, the majority of TCR beta V segments were productive roughly 87% or roughly 30% of the time. In a later analysis, TCR beta V- and J-gene trimming showed a link to a missense DCLRE1C variant. Reports state that TCR beta sequences accurately predicted most subjects' HLA-A and HLA-B alleles.

The CDR3 length is 13 residues. The junction had 6 bases not matched to a gene; V was cut back by 7 bases and J by 4 bases. The germline CDR1 and CDR2 sequences are LNHDA and SQIVND (reference sequence). Researchers ran the PCR with 60 Vbeta and 13 Jbeta primers. Profiled with immunoSEQ multiplex PCR; TCRdb holds only in-frame clones, not every one. Here the sample spans fewer than 75,000 clones, 60% to 85% being singletons. Though nominally healthy at sampling, donors likely had unrecorded immune exposures. Turning to this clone: The antigen is not known.

This clonotype originated in a man in his 70s in good health and CMV-seronegative. The sample comprised PBMCs. The chain links TRBV19 to TRBJ2-5; TRBD1 agrees at 7 bases. The CDR3 region is CASTKGAGETQYF. CDR3 nucleotide sequence: TGTGCCAGTACCAAGGGGGCGGGAGAGACCCAGTACTTC.